The rows below give T cell receptor beta chains drawn from one sample of a study of T cells after yellow fever vaccination. TCRdb re-derived calls from the 5' RACE reads in MiXCR, one entry per CDR3 protein. The sample holds 340,000 or so distinct CDR3 sequences, approximately 12% seen once. This specimen consisted of CD4+ T cells sorted from PBMCs, obtained 15 days after the yellow fever booster vaccination. These receptors came from a man aged 18 to 29 who received the YFV17D yellow fever vaccine. Both conserved end residues are part of each CDR3. The order of the fields is J gene, clone size, D gene, V gene, CDR3 DNA, CDR3 protein. The D gene is left open where the match is weak. Part of the rows lack a size; the others show once, few, many or a class for expanded clones.

J gene: TRBJ2-7; clone size: few; D gene: TRBD2; V gene: TRBV7-2; CDR3 DNA: TGTGCCAGCAGGCCCACGGGGGGCGAGCAGTACTTC; CDR3 protein: CASRPTGGEQYF
J gene: TRBJ2-5; clone size: many; D gene: -; V gene: TRBV28; CDR3 DNA: TGTGCCAGCAGCGACCGGGAGCAGGAGACCCAGTACTTC; CDR3 protein: CASSDREQETQYF
J gene: TRBJ1-5; clone size: -; D gene: -; V gene: TRBV20-1; CDR3 DNA: TGCAGTGCTAGGGCAATAAATAGCAATCAGCCCCAGCATTTT; CDR3 protein: CSARAINSNQPQHF
J gene: TRBJ1-1; clone size: many; D gene: -; V gene: TRBV5-5; CDR3 DNA: TGTGCCAGCAGCAGGTCATCTGGGACTGAAGCTTTCTTT; CDR3 protein: CASSRSSGTEAFF
J gene: TRBJ2-7; clone size: -; D gene: TRBD1; V gene: TRBV27; CDR3 DNA: TGTGCCAGCAGTTTATCCTCCGGGACAGGGGCCTACGAGCAGTACTTC; CDR3 protein: CASSLSSGTGAYEQYF
J gene: TRBJ2-1; clone size: -; D gene: -; V gene: TRBV7-7; CDR3 DNA: TGTGCTAGCAGCTTACGGGGGCTCGATCATGAGCAGTTCTTC; CDR3 protein: CASSLRGLDHEQFF
J gene: TRBJ2-7; clone size: -; D gene: -; V gene: TRBV7-8; CDR3 DNA: TGTGCCAGCAGCTTAGTTCGGGGCTACGAGCAGTACTTC; CDR3 protein: CASSLVRGYEQYF
J gene: TRBJ1-3; clone size: -; D gene: TRBD1; V gene: TRBV7-2; CDR3 DNA: TGTGCCAGCAGCGGTACAGGGGCCGTCTCTGGAAACACCATATATTTT; CDR3 protein: CASSGTGAVSGNTIYF
J gene: TRBJ2-1; clone size: -; D gene: -; V gene: TRBV10-3; CDR3 DNA: TGTGCCATCAGGGGTTTCTTCGGGGGATACAATGAGCAGTTCTTC; CDR3 protein: CAIRGFFGGYNEQFF
J gene: TRBJ2-3; clone size: -; D gene: -; V gene: TRBV6-5; CDR3 DNA: TGTGCCAGCAGTTACTCGATGTGGCGGAGGGATACGCAGTATTTT; CDR3 protein: CASSYSMWRRDTQYF
J gene: TRBJ2-3; clone size: -; D gene: -; V gene: TRBV6-2/TRBV6-3; CDR3 DNA: TGTGCCAGCAGGGAGGGGGGGCTCTCTGGCACAGATACGCAGTATTTT; CDR3 protein: CASREGGLSGTDTQYF
J gene: TRBJ2-3; clone size: few; D gene: -; V gene: TRBV7-3; CDR3 DNA: TGTGCCAGCAGCCTAGGTCTCGCAAGGGGATCGGATACGCAGTATTTT; CDR3 protein: CASSLGLARGSDTQYF
J gene: TRBJ2-1; clone size: few; D gene: -; V gene: TRBV6-2/TRBV6-3; CDR3 DNA: TGTGCCAGCATCACGGACGCCTACAATGAGCAGTTCTTC; CDR3 protein: CASITDAYNEQFF
J gene: TRBJ1-1; clone size: -; D gene: TRBD1; V gene: TRBV3-1; CDR3 DNA: TGTGCCAGCAGCCCGACAGGGGTTCGAAACACTGAAGCTTTCTTT; CDR3 protein: CASSPTGVRNTEAFF
J gene: TRBJ2-1; clone size: many; D gene: TRBD2; V gene: TRBV9; CDR3 DNA: TGTGCCAGCAGCGTAGGAGGGCGAAGCGGGGGTATCCACAATGAGCAGTTCTTC; CDR3 protein: CASSVGGRSGGIHNEQFF
J gene: TRBJ2-2; clone size: few; D gene: -; V gene: TRBV2; CDR3 DNA: TGTGCCAGCAGTGAAGCGGCTACCGGGGAGCTGTTTTTT; CDR3 protein: CASSEAATGELFF
J gene: TRBJ2-3; clone size: -; D gene: -; V gene: TRBV20-1; CDR3 DNA: TGCAGTGCCCAAGAGGGGTCGGGAAGCACAGATACGCAGTATTTT; CDR3 protein: CSAQEGSGSTDTQYF
J gene: TRBJ2-2; clone size: many; D gene: -; V gene: TRBV12-3/TRBV12-4; CDR3 DNA: TGTGCCAGCAGTCCTGCCCTACGTGGGGAGCTGTTTTTT; CDR3 protein: CASSPALRGELFF
J gene: TRBJ1-4; clone size: -; D gene: -; V gene: TRBV6-6; CDR3 DNA: TGTGCCAGCAGAGAGGAGAGTCCGGGTAATGAAAAACTGTTTTTT; CDR3 protein: CASREESPGNEKLFF
J gene: TRBJ2-3; clone size: few; D gene: -; V gene: TRBV5-1; CDR3 DNA: TGCGCCAGCAGCTTGGTGGAGGGGGCTGGGGATACGCAGTATTTT; CDR3 protein: CASSLVEGAGDTQYF
J gene: TRBJ1-4; clone size: few; D gene: -; V gene: TRBV9; CDR3 DNA: TGTGCCAGCAGCGTTGGGAGGGGGGGAGAAAAACTGTTTTTT; CDR3 protein: CASSVGRGGEKLFF
J gene: TRBJ1-2; clone size: few; D gene: -; V gene: TRBV20-1; CDR3 DNA: TGCAGTGCGCGGGCCTGGGGGGGCTATGGCTACACCTTC; CDR3 protein: CSARAWGGYGYTF
J gene: TRBJ2-4; clone size: -; D gene: -; V gene: TRBV5-1; CDR3 DNA: TGCGCCAGGAGCTTTGAAGGGGCGTCCAAAAACATTCAGTACTTC; CDR3 protein: CARSFEGASKNIQYF
J gene: TRBJ2-5; clone size: -; D gene: TRBD2; V gene: TRBV29-1; CDR3 DNA: TGCAGCGTTGATGGTACGGGGACTAGACAAGAGACCCAGTACTTC; CDR3 protein: CSVDGTGTRQETQYF
J gene: TRBJ2-3; clone size: few; D gene: -; V gene: TRBV19; CDR3 DNA: TGTGCCAGTAGTATAGAGCTACTCACAGATACGCAGTATTTT; CDR3 protein: CASSIELLTDTQYF
J gene: TRBJ1-1; clone size: -; D gene: -; V gene: TRBV6-5; CDR3 DNA: TGTGCAAGCCGTGGGTTCATGAACACTGAAGCTTTCTTT; CDR3 protein: CASRGFMNTEAFF
J gene: TRBJ1-3; clone size: many; D gene: -; V gene: TRBV5-1; CDR3 DNA: TGCGCCAGCAGCTTGGAATGGACAATCGGAGGTGGAAACACCATATATTTT; CDR3 protein: CASSLEWTIGGGNTIYF
J gene: TRBJ1-2; clone size: many; D gene: -; V gene: TRBV5-1; CDR3 DNA: TGCGCCAGCAGCACTAAACCGGCGGGCCTACAGGGCCCCTATGGCTACACCTTC; CDR3 protein: CASSTKPAGLQGPYGYTF
J gene: TRBJ2-5; clone size: -; D gene: -; V gene: TRBV9; CDR3 DNA: TGTGCCAGCAGCTTTCGGACGCTCCCGCGGGAGACCCAGTACTTC; CDR3 protein: CASSFRTLPRETQYF
J gene: TRBJ1-2; clone size: -; D gene: -; V gene: TRBV4-2; CDR3 DNA: TGTGCCAGCAGCCGTGTCGGGCATGACTATGGCTACACCTTC; CDR3 protein: CASSRVGHDYGYTF
J gene: TRBJ2-1; clone size: -; D gene: -; V gene: TRBV7-2; CDR3 DNA: TGTGCCAGCAGCTTAGAAAGATCCCCCACAGGTTACAATGAGCAGTTCTTC; CDR3 protein: CASSLERSPTGYNEQFF
J gene: TRBJ2-5; clone size: few; D gene: -; V gene: TRBV5-1; CDR3 DNA: TGCGCCAGCAGCTTGTACGGGGAAGAGACCCAGTACTTC; CDR3 protein: CASSLYGEETQYF
J gene: TRBJ1-1; clone size: -; D gene: -; V gene: TRBV5-4; CDR3 DNA: TGTGCCAGCAGCCCGGACACCACCCTGAACACTGAAGCTTTCTTT; CDR3 protein: CASSPDTTLNTEAFF
J gene: TRBJ2-1; clone size: -; D gene: -; V gene: TRBV15; CDR3 DNA: TGTGCCACCAGCAGCTTTCTGGAACCCTACAATGAGCAGTTCTTC; CDR3 protein: CATSSFLEPYNEQFF
J gene: TRBJ1-6; clone size: few; D gene: -; V gene: TRBV11-2; CDR3 DNA: TGTGCCAGCAGCTTAGCGGCCCAAAGCCATTCGAGCTATAATTCACCCCTCCACTTT; CDR3 protein: CASSLAAQSHSSYNSPLHF
J gene: TRBJ1-5; clone size: few; D gene: -; V gene: TRBV5-1; CDR3 DNA: TGCGCCAGCAGCACCGGGACACCTAATCAGCCCCAGCATTTT; CDR3 protein: CASSTGTPNQPQHF
J gene: TRBJ1-1; clone size: -; D gene: -; V gene: TRBV30; CDR3 DNA: TGTGCCTGGAGTTTGACTGACGAAGCTTTCTTT; CDR3 protein: CAWSLTDEAFF